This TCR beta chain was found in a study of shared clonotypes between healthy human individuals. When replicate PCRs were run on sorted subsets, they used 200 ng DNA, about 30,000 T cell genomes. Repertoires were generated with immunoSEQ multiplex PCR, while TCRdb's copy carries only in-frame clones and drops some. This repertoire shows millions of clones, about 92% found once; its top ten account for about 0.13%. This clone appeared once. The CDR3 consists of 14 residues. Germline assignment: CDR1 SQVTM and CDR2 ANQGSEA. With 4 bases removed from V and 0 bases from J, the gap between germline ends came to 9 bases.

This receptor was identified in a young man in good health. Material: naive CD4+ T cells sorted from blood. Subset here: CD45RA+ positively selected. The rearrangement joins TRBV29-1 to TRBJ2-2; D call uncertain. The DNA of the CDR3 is TGCAGCGTTGCCTCGCTCGCGAACACCGGGGAGCTGTTTTTT. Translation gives CSVASLANTGELFF.